A single T cell receptor beta chain is shown here with its context. Its antigen is as yet unknown. The Oncomine TCR Beta short-read assay generated sequence data from the DNA of cultured CD4+ T cells. TCRdb itself ran the PCR reads through MiXCR, one entry per CDR3 protein. The sample contains roughly 15,000 distinct CDR3 sequences, roughly 57% of which appear only once. This sample stems from a study of vaccination and CD4 T cells after COVID-19. The wider study: Median time from COVID diagnosis to post-COVID sampling was over 80 days (35 to 161). Samples were taken after vaccination, a median of around 76 days after dose two, with a range of 14 to 241.

Treatment: roughly 10-day PBMC culture with coronavirus spike peptide pools or control peptides (ViraFEST assay). The receptor's source is a human donor who had recovered from COVID-19. Sequencing used CD4+ T cells from blood, cultured in vitro.

CDR3 amino acids: CASRQGSSYEQYF. CDR3 DNA: TGTGCCAGTAGACAGGGGTCGTCCTACGAGCAGTACTTC. The rearrangement links TRBV11-2 to TRBJ2-7; TRBD1 matches 8 bases. The CDR3 sequence is 13 residues long. The germline CDR1 and CDR2 sequences are SGHAT and FQNNGV. V shed 9 bases and J 1 base; nucleotides not matched to a gene: 5.